A selection of T cell receptor beta chains follows, all from one sample in a study of T cell changes during pregnancy in multiple sclerosis. Produced via immunoSEQ multiplex PCR; TCRdb's table is partial and in-frame only. Here the sample spans 50,000 or so clones, more than 80% being singletons. The source material was CD4+ T cells from peripheral blood mononuclear cells, sampled after pregnancy. The receptors shown here come from a female donor in good health, enrolled as a control in a pregnancy study. CDR3s include the opening cysteine and the closing phenylalanine or tryptophan. Each record gives: V gene, D gene, J gene, clone size, CDR3 protein, CDR3 DNA. D genes are given only for firm matches. Clone size is not always given. Where it is, it says once, few, many or a class for expanded clones.

TRBV4-1	TRBD1	TRBJ1-1	.	CASSLGTGPRPEAFF	TGCGCCAGCAGCCTCGGGACAGGGCCTCGGCCTGAAGCTTTCTTT
TRBV2	TRBD1	TRBJ1-6	.	CASRADRVNSPLHF	TGTGCCAGCAGAGCAGACAGGGTTAATTCACCCCTCCACTTT
TRBV7-9	.	TRBJ1-2	.	CASSPGQPAYGYTF	TGTGCCAGCAGCCCAGGACAGCCCGCCTATGGCTACACCTTC
TRBV30	TRBD2	TRBJ2-5	.	CAWSVGMTSGGQETQYF	TGTGCCTGGAGTGTGGGAATGACTAGCGGGGGGCAAGAGACCCAGTACTTC
TRBV4-2	.	TRBJ2-2	.	CASSHLTGELFF	TGTGCCAGCAGCCACCTCACCGGGGAGCTGTTTTTT
TRBV7-2	TRBD1	TRBJ2-5	.	CASSPGQGRETQYF	TGTGCCAGCAGCCCGGGACAGGGTAGGGAGACCCAGTACTTC
TRBV6-5	TRBD1	TRBJ2-7	.	CASGDYRGQYF	TGTGCCAGCGGTGACTACAGGGGGCAGTACTTC
TRBV21-1	.	TRBJ2-1	once	CASSDNPSESSYNEQFF	TGTGCCAGCAGCGACAACCCTAGCGAGAGCTCCTACAATGAGCAGTTCTTC
TRBV5-8	.	TRBJ2-5	.	CASSAAAGSEGQETQYF	TGTGCCAGCAGCGCTGCCGCAGGGTCGGAAGGGCAAGAGACCCAGTACTTC
TRBV10-3	TRBD1	TRBJ2-2	.	CAIGDKAGGVPGELFF	TGTGCCATCGGGGACAAGGCAGGGGGAGTTCCCGGGGAGCTGTTTTTT
TRBV4-3	.	TRBJ2-1	.	CASSHRTNYNEQFF	TGCGCCAGCAGCCATAGGACAAACTACAATGAGCAGTTCTTC
TRBV19	TRBD1	TRBJ1-4	.	CATSPQGAAPTNEKLFF	TGTGCCACCTCACCACAGGGGGCAGCTCCAACTAATGAAAAACTGTTTTTT
TRBV5-1	.	TRBJ1-1	.	CASSLAGQNTEAFF	TGCGCCAGCAGCTTGGCCGGACAGAACACTGAAGCTTTCTTT
TRBV5-6	.	TRBJ2-5	.	CASSFLAGGETQYF	TGTGCCAGCAGCTTTTTGGCAGGAGGAGAGACCCAGTACTTC
TRBV7-8	TRBD2	TRBJ2-2	.	CASSSRTSGSSLNTGELFF	TGTGCCAGCAGCTCACGGACTAGCGGGTCTTCCCTGAACACCGGGGAGCTGTTTTTT
TRBV6-5	.	TRBJ2-7	.	CASSYLGASEQYF	TGTGCCAGCAGTTACTTGGGAGCCTCCGAGCAGTACTTC
TRBV4-3	TRBD2	TRBJ2-3	.	CASSQGRAGGSTDTQYF	TGCGCCAGCAGCCAAGGAAGGGCGGGGGGAAGCACAGATACGCAGTATTTT
TRBV4-2	.	TRBJ1-1	once	CASSQGGGGYQAFF	TGTGCCAGCAGCCAAGGGGGTGGAGGGTACCAAGCTTTCTTT
TRBV15	.	TRBJ1-5	.	CATSRDRVQSRPQHF	TGTGCCACCAGCAGAGATCGAGTCCAAAGTAGGCCCCAGCATTTT
TRBV2	TRBD2	TRBJ2-1	.	CASSPASGGLNNEQFF	TGTGCCAGCAGCCCTGCTAGCGGGGGGTTAAACAATGAGCAGTTCTTC
TRBV7-3	TRBD1	TRBJ2-3	.	CASSLTRGTGLVNF	TGTGCCAGCAGCTTAACTCGAGGGACAGGGTTGGTGAATTTT
TRBV5-1	.	TRBJ2-6	.	CASSLGSSGANVLTF	TGCGCCAGCAGCTTGGGCAGCTCTGGGGCCAACGTCCTGACTTTC
TRBV2	TRBD1	TRBJ2-7	.	CASSGGQSYEQYF	TGTGCCAGCAGTGGGGGACAGTCCTACGAGCAGTACTTC
TRBV11-3	TRBD2	TRBJ2-1	.	CASSFGGGIIYNEQFF	TGTGCCAGCAGCTTCGGCGGGGGGATTATTTACAATGAGCAGTTCTTC
TRBV19	TRBD1	TRBJ1-1	.	CASSNRGKTEAFF	TGTGCCAGTAGCAACAGGGGAAAAACTGAAGCTTTCTTT
TRBV25-1	.	TRBJ2-3	.	CASSEEQGQDTQYF	TGTGCCAGCAGTGAGGAACAGGGTCAGGATACGCAGTATTTT
TRBV15	TRBD1	TRBJ2-3	.	CATSRWTGISTDTQYF	TGTGCCACCAGCAGATGGACAGGGATAAGCACAGATACGCAGTATTTT
TRBV5-1	.	TRBJ2-1	.	CASSLGRGQDHNEQFF	TGCGCCAGCAGCTTGGGGCGGGGCCAGGATCACAATGAGCAGTTCTTC
TRBV7-7	.	TRBJ2-1	.	CASSLSPGDEQFF	TGTGCTAGCAGCCTCTCGCCCGGGGATGAGCAGTTCTTC